Below, 8 T cell receptor beta chains from the same sample are listed, as sequenced in a study of cytomegalovirus exposure and HLA in healthy donors. PCR primers comprised 60 Vbeta and 13 Jbeta primers. Repertoires were generated with immunoSEQ multiplex PCR, while TCRdb's copy carries only in-frame clones and drops some. Here the sample spans about 160,000 clones, 70% to 80% being singletons. Material for sequencing was PBMCs. The source is a man under 40 in good health and CMV-seropositive.

V and J are TRBV9 and TRBJ1-6; D possibly corresponds to TRBD1 (5 bases). Germline V gives CDR1 SGDLS, CDR2 YYNGEE. The CDR3 covers 15 residues. V lost 0 bases and J 7 bases, leaving 11 bases between the germline ends. The CDR3 coding sequence is TGTGCCAGCAGCGTAGAGGCAGGGCCCAATTCACCCCTCCACTTT. Protein: CASSVEAGPNSPLHF.

This clone was counted once. V usage is TRBV5-1 and J usage is TRBJ2-7; a possible D gene is TRBD2 (5 bases). V was cut by 4 bases and J by 0 bases, with 14 bases left in between. The CDR3 sequence is 15 residues long. From germline, CDR1 is SGHRS and CDR2 YFSETQ. The CDR3 coding sequence is TGCGCCAGCAGCCGCGGGTCTGCAGGCTCCTACGAGCAGTACTTC. It specifies CASSRGSAGSYEQYF.

The rearrangement uses TRBV4-1 and TRBJ1-2; D is unresolved. Germline V lookup: CDR1 MGHRA, CDR2 YSYEKL. The CDR3 consists of 12 residues. The V end lost 4 bases, the J end lost 6 bases, and 9 bases lay between the germline ends. CDR3 DNA sequence: TGCGCCAGCAGCCGAGGACTTGATGGCTACACCTTC. Translating it yields CASSRGLDGYTF.

The V gene is TRBV6-6, the J gene TRBJ2-1; no firm D call. Trimming left V 2 bases short and J 5 bases short, with 4 bases between. Germline V CDR1 and CDR2: MNHNY, SVGAGI (reference sequence). The CDR3 is 12 residues long. The CDR3, as DNA: TGTGCCAGCAGTTACCCTAACAATGAGCAGTTCTTC. As protein: CASSYPNNEQFF.

This chain joins TRBV11-2 and TRBJ1-2; D is undetermined. V was trimmed by 1 base and J by 8 bases, leaving 17 bases between them. Germline V gene data show CDR1 as SGHAT and CDR2 as FQNNGV. The CDR3 covers 15 residues. CDR3 region: CASSLVFDTEGGYTF. The CDR3 DNA is TGTGCCAGCAGCTTAGTCTTTGACACAGAGGGAGGCTACACCTTC.

This clone appeared a few times. The chain joins TRBV7-9 to TRBJ2-7; no firm D call. V lost 8 bases and J lost 0, with 11 bases in between. CDR3 length: 13 amino acids. Germline-derived CDR1 and CDR2 are SEHNR and FQNEAQ (reference sequence). CDR3 sequence (DNA): TGTGCCAGCGCAGGTGGTAGCTCCTACGAGCAGTACTTC. It codes for CASAGGSSYEQYF.

The chain is built from TRBV30 and TRBJ1-1, with a tentative D call TRBD1 (6 bases). Trimming stripped 0 bases from V and 11 bases from J, with 13 bases between. This CDR3 has 12 amino acids. CDR1 is GTSNPN and CDR2 is SVGIG in the germline V gene (reference sequence). The CDR3 loop is CAWSVWGLGAFF. The CDR3 nucleotides are TGTGCCTGGAGTGTATGGGGGCTCGGGGCTTTCTTT. Together with reference TRBV30 and TRBJ1-1, the CDR3 gives the full variable domain: SQTIHQWPATLVQPVGSPLSLECTVEGTSNPNLYWYRQAAGRGLQLLFYSVGIGQISSEVPQNLSASRPQDRQFILSSKKLLLSDSGFYLCAWSVWGLGAFFGQGTRLTVV.

Worth noting for this clone: The junction shows a germline mismatch at one end, possibly a read error. This chain joins TRBV5-1 and TRBJ1-5, with D uncertain. CDR3 size: 13 residues. Looked up from germline, CDR1 is SGHRS and CDR2 is YFSETQ. This chain's CDR3 is CASSLGQDQPRHF. CDR3 bases: TGCGCCAGCAGCTTGGGTCAGGATCAGCCCCGGCATTTT.